The entry that follows covers one T cell receptor beta chain sequence. Its antigen target is currently unknown. Base quality data are lacking; no much larger clone is found one base away. TCRbeta CDR3 regions were amplified from genomic DNA using the immunoSEQ Assay, a bias-controlled multiplex PCR. As for how the authors treated the data: Within the assay, amplification of reference gene primers was used to estimate how many nucleated cells each sample contained. To quantify the absolute abundance of each unique TCRbeta CDR3 rearrangement, sequence reads were collapsed and filtered. For each sample, productive Simpson clonality was calculated as the square root of Simpson's diversity index over productive rearrangements. Imported from immuneACCESS, the table was reduced by TCRdb to in-frame sequences with V and J called. These copies leave out some clones; in studies compared against another copy, an unresolved V gene accounts for under half, and the cause of the remainder is not known. V and J calls and clone size come straight from that table; D and trimming were deduced from the DNA. For this sample the table gives fewer than 450,000 clones, of which around 90% were detected only once. The ten largest clones add up to less than 0.75% of the sample.

A distance of 15 bases separates the germline ends of V and J, which lose 4 bases and 2 bases respectively. CDR1 is given as SGHAT and CDR2 as FQNNGV, both from the germline V gene. The CDR3 runs 17 amino acids, cysteine and phenylalanine included. Left in the record is the CDR3 DNA by itself, 51 bases read in frame from the first base. This entry comes from a study of blood T cell repertoires in COVID-19 (TCRdb year 2020). As for the study more broadly: The collaborator samples originated in the United States, Italy and Spain and spanned the acute and convalescent phases of COVID-19. Deeply sampled blood TCRbeta repertoires from subjects exposed to, actively infected with, or recovered from COVID-19 were included in the dataset. The samples were drawn from two sources: the first 160 participants of the ongoing ImmuneRACE study, and 1,000 to 1,500 subjects contributed by 6 global collaborators. A de-identified subject ID, COVID-19 status, age in years and sex were almost always included in the sample metadata. The material from the prospective study consisted of cDNA or gDNA derived from T cells, B-cell-depleted T cells, or PBMCs. HLA class I and class II types, where available, came from metadata supplied by the sample provider rather than from assay-based typing. The repertoires were made available in a free public database intended to serve as a resource for research on the immune response to SARS-CoV-2.

Participants in the prospective study were aged 18 to 89 years, lived in 20 to 30 United States geographic areas, and enrolled through a virtual design. In the prospective study, participants were assigned to cohorts based on the clinical history participants reported in a screening survey and a study questionnaire. Recovered participants in ImmuneRACE Cohort 3 were defined as having two consecutive negative NP/OP PCR tests, clearance from a healthcare professional, or resolution of symptoms. In the prospective study, mobile phlebotomists collected whole blood, serum and a nasopharyngeal or oropharyngeal swab from each participant. Prospective study participants could optionally give additional blood draws and questionnaires over an approximately two-month period. Before DNA extraction, prospective study blood samples were shipped either frozen or at room temperature. The paper as a whole reports these results and caveats: Clinical and demographic metadata were provided uncurated, with the amount varying by source and participant.

Source material: PBMCs or T cells enriched from blood (not recorded which). The chain joins TRBV11-2 to TRBJ2-6; the D region possibly corresponds to TRBD2 (6 bases align). The source of this sequence is a man aged 18 to 29 who had recovered from COVID-19. The sequenced DNA: TGTGCCAGCAGCTCCAGGGAGGTCGGACCTGGGGCCAACGTCCTGACTTTC. It translates to CASSSREVGPGANVLTF.